This TCR beta chain was found in a study of cytomegalovirus exposure and HLA in healthy donors. Some clones are missing from TCRdb's copy, which holds only in-frame ones; the method was immunoSEQ multiplex PCR. The sample gives about 140,000 clones, 88% of which show up once; 7.9% is in the top ten. In this sample, this clone turned up once. Sequenced input: PBMCs. The origin of this receptor is a young woman in good health and CMV-seropositive.

As DNA, the CDR3 is TGTGCCAGCAGTAATGAGAATGCCCCTGAAGCTTTCTTT. Protein product: CASSNENAPEAFF. The V call is TRBV6-4, the J call TRBJ1-1; D gene uncertain. Germline CDR1 is MRHNA and CDR2 is SNTAGT. V gave up 5 bases and J gave up 6 bases, with 13 bases separating them. This CDR3 spans 13 amino acids.